A single sample is the source of the 16 T cell receptor beta chains below, sequenced in a study of cytomegalovirus exposure and HLA in healthy donors. PCR used 60 Vbeta primers and 13 Jbeta primers. Profiled with immunoSEQ multiplex PCR; TCRdb holds only in-frame clones, not every one. Here the sample spans under 200,000 clones, roughly 12% being singletons. The sample taken for sequencing was PBMCs. Every receptor here comes from a man aged 50 to 60 in good health and CMV-seropositive.

This clone appeared a few times. The chain's CDR3 is CASSFRTATEAFF. The CDR3 nucleotides read TGTGCCAGCAGCTTTAGGACAGCCACTGAAGCTTTCTTT. V and J are TRBV7-9 and TRBJ1-1; TRBD1 is a possible D gene (6 bases). Germline CDR1 is SEHNR and CDR2 is FQNEAQ (reference sequence). There are 13 residues in the CDR3. Trimming removed 3 bases from V and 4 bases from J, with 9 bases in between.

The chain has TRBV28 and TRBJ1-2, with D tentatively TRBD1 (5 bases). Germline CDR1 and CDR2: MDHEN and SYDVKM. Trimming removed 6 bases at V and 4 bases at J, with 18 bases between. CDR3 length: 15 residues. The CDR3 coding sequence is TGTGCCAGCAGAATGACTCCAGGGACTGGCTATGGCTACACCTTC. It encodes CASRMTPGTGYGYTF.

This rearrangement joins TRBV2 to TRBJ2-5; 8 bases match TRBD1. The germline V gene encodes CDR1 SNHLY and CDR2 FYNNEI. The junction had 4 bases not matched to a gene; V was cut back by 6 bases and J by 1 base. This CDR3 has 14 residues. Written as DNA, the CDR3 is TGTGCCAGCAGGATGGACAGGGCCCAAGAGACCCAGTACTTC. Amino acid sequence: CASRMDRAQETQYF. Filled out from reference TRBV2 and TRBJ2-5, the complete variable domain reads EPEVTQTPSHQVTQMGQEVILRCVPISNHLYFYWYRQILGQKVEFLVSFYNNEISEKSEIFDDQFSVERPDGSNFTLKIRSTKLEDSAMYFCASRMDRAQETQYFGPGTRLLVL.

This clone came up a few times. The V gene is TRBV4-3, the J gene TRBJ2-7, with 9 bases fitting TRBD2. Germline values: CDR1 LGHNA, CDR2 YSLEER. V lost 1 base and J lost 6; bases outside the gene matches: 10. CDR3 length: 16 residues. The CDR3 reads CASSQVTGGGATEQYF. In DNA, the CDR3 is TGCGCCAGCAGCCAAGTAACGGGCGGGGGGGCGACCGAGCAGTACTTC.

This sequence joins TRBV4-2 and TRBJ2-5; TRBD1 is a possible D gene (5 bases). This CDR3 comprises 15 residues. V was cut by 1 base and J by 1 base, with 10 bases left in between. The germline gives CDR1 LGHNA, CDR2 YNFKEQ. The CDR3 DNA follows: TGTGCCAGCAGCCAAGGCCGACAGACCCAAGAGACCCAGTACTTC. It translates to CASSQGRQTQETQYF.

The chain recombines TRBV6-1 with TRBJ1-1; tentative D call: TRBD1 (6 bases). This CDR3 spans 15 amino acids. The germline V and J ends were trimmed by 4 bases and 8 bases, with 20 bases remaining between them. In germline, CDR1 is MNHNS, CDR2 SASEGT. For the CDR3, the DNA is TGTGCCAGCAGTGGGGTACAGGGCCCGCGAGGAGAAGCTTTCTTT. Amino acid sequence: CASSGVQGPRGEAFF.

This clone occurred a few times. The V gene is TRBV5-6, the J gene TRBJ2-3; TRBD2 matches at 14 bases. Germline V gene lookup returns CDR1 SGHDT and CDR2 YYEEEE. V shed 4 bases and J 14 bases; nucleotides not matched to a gene: 9. The CDR3 length is 14 residues. The CDR3 region is CASSVGTSGGYLYF. The DNA for the CDR3 is TGTGCCAGCAGCGTGGGGACTAGCGGGGGTTATCTGTATTTT. The full variable domain, rest sourced from reference TRBV5-6 and TRBJ2-3, is DAGVTQSPTHLIKTRGQQVTLRCSPKSGHDTVSWYQQALGQGPQFIFQYYEEEERQRGNFPDRFSGHQFPNYSSELNVNALLLGDSALYLCASSVGTSGGYLYFGPGTRLTVL.

This clone has more than one count but fewer than ten. The chain is built from TRBV5-6 and TRBJ1-1, with D possibly matching TRBD1 (6 bases). CDR3 length: 18 amino acids. Germline V gene data show CDR1 as SGHDT and CDR2 as YYEEEE. V was pared by 4 bases and J by 1 base, with 23 bases between. Here the CDR3 DNA reads TGTGCCAGCAGCCCCCCGAAGGGACACCACCAAGCGAACACTGAAGCTTTCTTT. Amino acid sequence: CASSPPKGHHQANTEAFF.

CDR3 sequence (DNA): TGTGCCAGCAGCTTAGCTAGCGGGGGGGCAGATACGCAGTATTTT. Translation: CASSLASGGADTQYF. The rearrangement uses TRBV7-2 and TRBJ2-3; 11 positions match TRBD2. The CDR3 runs to 15 residues. Per the germline V gene, CDR1 is SGHTA and CDR2 is FQGNSA. Trimming removed 0 bases from V and 4 bases from J; junction bases left unmatched: 0.

This clone has just a few counts. The V and J genes are TRBV2 and TRBJ2-3; TRBD1 might be the D (6 bases). Trimming left V 7 bases short and J 5 bases short, with 22 bases between. This CDR3 region has 16 residues. Germline CDR1 and CDR2: SNHLY and FYNNEI. CDR3 in amino acids: CASTETTMGARDTQYF. The CDR3 DNA sequence: TGTGCCAGCACCGAGACCACCATGGGGGCACGAGATACGCAGTATTTT.

J is TRBJ2-5 and V is TRBV7-6; 12 bases fit TRBD2. The junction had 6 bases not matched to a gene; V was cut back by 5 bases and J by 5 bases. Germline V gene lookup returns CDR1 SGHVS and CDR2 FNYEAQ. This CDR3 is 15 amino acids long. CDR3 loop: CASSPTSGGRETQYF. In DNA, the CDR3 is TGTGCCAGCAGCCCGACTAGCGGGGGACGGGAGACCCAGTACTTC.

The J gene is TRBJ2-5, the V gene TRBV7-2; maybe TRBD2 (5 bases). V gave up 2 bases and J gave up 5 bases, with 15 bases separating them. This CDR3 comprises 15 residues. Germline V lookup: CDR1 SGHTA, CDR2 FQGNSA. CDR3 bases: TGTGCCAGCAGCTTACAGTCAAGGGAGAGGGAGACCCAGTACTTC. Amino acids: CASSLQSRERETQYF.

This sequence joins TRBV4-3 and TRBJ2-1; 8 bases map to TRBD1. The length of the CDR3 is 13 residues. Germline trimming cut 4 bases from V and 8 bases from J; bases unmatched to any gene: 4. CDR1 is LGHNA and CDR2 is YSLEER in the germline V gene. CDR3 protein: CASSRDRGDEQFF. The CDR3 nucleotides read TGCGCCAGCAGCCGAGACAGGGGCGATGAGCAGTTCTTC.

The rearrangement joins TRBV6-5 to TRBJ1-2; 7 bases align to TRBD1. The CDR3 spans 15 residues. The trim removed 4 bases at V and 0 bases at J, leaving 5 bases unmatched. Germline CDR1 and CDR2: MNHEY and SVGAGI. CDR3 sequence (DNA): TGTGCCAGCAGTTTGTACACAGGGGCTAACTATGGCTACACCTTC. The encoded protein is CASSLYTGANYGYTF.

This clone was seen only a few times. This chain joins TRBV2 and TRBJ1-1; D is unclear. Germline V gene sequence: CDR1 SNHLY, CDR2 FYNNEI. The V gene lost 9 bases and the J gene lost 5 bases, with 7 bases spanning the gap. This CDR3 has 10 residues. This CDR3 is CASRSTEAFF. The CDR3 coding sequence is TGTGCCAGTAGAAGTACTGAAGCTTTCTTT.

This clone was found a few times. V is TRBV30 and J is TRBJ1-1, with TRBD1 matching over 7 bases. CDR1 is GTSNPN, CDR2 SVGIG, per germline (reference sequence). CDR3 length: 14 amino acids. The junction had 4 bases not matched to a gene; V was cut back by 2 bases and J by 1 base. CDR3 sequence reads: CAWSLGTANTEAFF. CDR3 in DNA: TGTGCCTGGAGTTTAGGGACAGCGAACACTGAAGCTTTCTTT.